This entry lists 28 T cell receptor beta chains sequenced from one sample in a study of T cell clones after liver transplantation. TCRdb's copy holds only in-frame clones and misses some; the assay was immunoSEQ multiplex PCR. The table has 55,000 to 70,000 clones, nearly 95% seen once. The source material was CD4+ T cells from blood, sampled 25 months after liver transplant. The source is a human patient who received a liver transplant. The T cells may partly be graft donor cells.

The chain combines TRBV6-1 with TRBJ2-1, with D maybe TRBD1 (7 bases). The length of the CDR3 is 15 residues. V was shortened by 3 bases and J by 6 bases, with 15 bases between the two germline ends. Germline loops: CDR1 MNHNS, CDR2 SASEGT. CDR3 amino acids: CASSDPGQGGNEQFF. CDR3 sequence (DNA): TGTGCCAGCAGTGATCCCGGGCAGGGGGGCAATGAGCAGTTCTTC.

The genes are TRBV19 and TRBJ1-5, with D possibly TRBD1 on 5 matching bases. Trimming stripped 4 bases from V and 3 bases from J, with 10 bases between. The CDR3 runs 14 residues. Germline lookup yields CDR1 LNHDA and CDR2 SQIVND (reference sequence). The CDR3 region is CASSTTVLNQPQHF. Written as DNA, the CDR3 is TGTGCCAGTAGTACGACAGTACTCAATCAGCCCCAGCATTTT.

The chain couples TRBV11-3 to TRBJ1-5, with D hard to call. Germline CDR1 is SGHNT and CDR2 is YENEEA. The CDR3 has 13 amino acids. V lost 1 base, J lost 7 bases, and 8 bases lay in between. The CDR3 loop is CASSLGFKQPQHF. DNA for the CDR3: TGTGCCAGCAGCTTAGGGTTCAAGCAGCCCCAGCATTTT.

The V gene is TRBV7-2, the J gene TRBJ1-5; D might be TRBD1 (5 bases). Trimming removed 6 bases from V and 2 bases from J, with 11 bases in between. This CDR3 has 14 amino acids. Germline lookup yields CDR1 SGHTA and CDR2 FQGNSA. Written as DNA, the CDR3 is TGTGCCAGCAGTCCCAGGGATGGCAATCAGCCCCAGCATTTT. Translation: CASSPRDGNQPQHF.

This sequence joins TRBV18 and TRBJ2-2; 10 bases are shared with TRBD1. The CDR3 length is 16 residues. Germline V gene sequence: CDR1 KGHSH, CDR2 LQKENI. V was clipped by 3 bases and J by 6 bases; unmatched bases: 7. Here the CDR3 reads CASSPTDRGDAGELFF. The CDR3 DNA is TGTGCCAGCTCACCTACGGACAGGGGGGACGCCGGGGAGCTGTTTTTT.

This clone was detected only once. The V gene is TRBV10-1, the J gene TRBJ2-3; D gene ambiguous. Germline V gives CDR1 WNHNN, CDR2 SYGVQD (reference sequence). This CDR3 contains 10 residues. V lost 7 bases to trimming and J lost 4 bases, with 3 bases between them. The CDR3 reads CASIPDTQYF. DNA of the CDR3: TGCGCCAGCATCCCAGATACGCAGTATTTT.

J is TRBJ1-3 and V is TRBV12-5; D remains unclear. The CDR3 length is 14 residues. Trimming took 5 bases from V and 0 from J, leaving 8 bases between them. In germline, CDR1 is LGHNT, CDR2 FRNRAP. In nucleotides, the CDR3 is TGTGCTAGTGGTCCGGGGAGCTCTGGAAACACCATATATTTT. Residues: CASGPGSSGNTIYF.

The chain carries TRBV5-1 and TRBJ1-1; the D is unclear. V was pared by 4 bases and J by 1 base, with 11 bases between. The germline V gene encodes CDR1 SGHRS and CDR2 YFSETQ. This CDR3 has 14 residues. The CDR3 here is CASSAGPRNTEAFF. The CDR3 nucleotides read TGCGCCAGCAGCGCTGGACCGAGGAACACTGAAGCTTTCTTT.

This chain links TRBV7-9 with TRBJ2-2; the D is unclear. CDR1 and CDR2 (germline): SEHNR, FQNEAQ (reference sequence). V lost 2 bases, J lost 5 bases, and 0 bases lay in between. The CDR3 totals 11 residues. DNA for the CDR3: TGTGCCAGCAGCTTAACCGGGGAGCTGTTTTTT. This sequence encodes CASSLTGELFF. The full variable domain, with the rest looked up from reference TRBV7-9 and TRBJ2-2, is DTGVSQNPRHKITKRGQNVTFRCDPISEHNRLYWYRQTLGQGPEFLTYFQNEAQLEKSRLLSDRFSAERPKGSFSTLEIQRTEQGDSAMYLCASSLTGELFFGEGSRLTVL.

The rearrangement joins TRBV5-1 to TRBJ2-7; no firm D call. The V gene's germline CDR1 is SGHRS and CDR2 YFSETQ. CDR3 length: 13 amino acids. The V gene lost 2 bases and the J gene lost 6 bases, with 12 bases spanning the gap. The CDR3 nucleotides read TGCGCCAGCAGCTTCCCTGATCGACCCGAGCAGTACTTC. Amino acid sequence: CASSFPDRPEQYF.

This clone was seen only a few times. The rearrangement links TRBV6-5 to TRBJ2-7, with 8 bases lining up with TRBD1. The junction had 8 bases not matched to a gene; V was cut back by 9 bases and J by 4 bases. The CDR3 runs 13 residues. In germline, CDR1 is MNHEY, CDR2 SVGAGI. This CDR3 reads CASNRGMGYEQYF. For the CDR3, the DNA is TGTGCCAGTAACAGGGGGATGGGGTACGAGCAGTACTTC.

The chain uses TRBV4-3 and TRBJ2-2, with TRBD2 matching 11 bases. Trimming cost V 4 bases and J 3 bases; bases outside gene matches: 4. CDR1 LGHNA and CDR2 YSLEER come from the germline V gene. CDR3 length: 16 residues. The CDR3 loop reads CASSRQTSGDTGELFF. In nucleotides, the CDR3 is TGCGCCAGCAGCCGGCAGACTAGCGGGGACACCGGGGAGCTGTTTTTT.

The rearrangement uses TRBV5-5 and TRBJ1-5, with no clear D. Trimming stripped 1 base from V and 0 bases from J, with 8 bases between. The CDR3 runs 15 residues. Germline V gene sequence: CDR1 SGHKS, CDR2 YYEKEE (reference sequence). CDR3 coding DNA: TGTGCCAGCAGCTTGAGCAGAACTAGCAATCAGCCCCAGCATTTT. Residues: CASSLSRTSNQPQHF.

V gene TRBV29-1 combines with J gene TRBJ1-2; no clear D gene. Germline V CDR1 and CDR2: SQVTM, ANQGSEA. This CDR3 contains 12 residues. Trimming took off 4 bases at V and 3 bases at J, with 9 bases between the two ends. The CDR3 DNA reads as TGCAGCGTTGGTACAATAGACTATGGCTACACCTTC. It is translated as CSVGTIDYGYTF.

The chain is built from TRBV6-6 and TRBJ2-7; D is ambiguous. This CDR3 has 13 amino acids. The V and J ends lost 6 bases and 4 bases respectively, with 13 bases between them. CDR1 is MNHNY, CDR2 SVGAGI, per germline (reference sequence). CDR3 bases: TGTGCCAGCAGACTACCAGACCGGTACGAGCAGTACTTC. This codes for CASRLPDRYEQYF.

The CDR3 sequence: CASTGRGSNYGYTF. CDR3 DNA sequence: TGTGCCAGCACCGGAAGGGGATCTAACTATGGCTACACCTTC. The rearrangement uses TRBV2 and TRBJ1-2; D is possibly TRBD1 (5 bases). There are 14 residues in the CDR3. The germline V gene has CDR1 SNHLY and CDR2 FYNNEI. The V end was cut by 7 bases, the J end by 0 bases, with 12 bases between.

The V and J genes are TRBV7-2 and TRBJ1-2; 7 bases align to TRBD1. From germline, CDR1 is SGHTA and CDR2 FQGNSA. The CDR3 totals 15 residues. The junction had 6 bases not matched to a gene; V was cut back by 3 bases and J by 2 bases. The CDR3 loop is CASSFKPGQNYGYTF. The DNA of the CDR3 is TGTGCCAGCAGCTTCAAACCGGGACAGAACTATGGCTACACCTTC.

The J gene is TRBJ2-1, the V gene TRBV7-3, with 7 bases matching TRBD2. The CDR3 has 14 amino acids. The germline V gene encodes CDR1 SGHTA and CDR2 FQGTGA. V lost 1 base and J lost 8; bases outside the gene matches: 5. DNA for the CDR3: TGTGCCAGCAGCTTAAACAAGGGAGGGGATGAGCAGTTCTTC. It yields the protein CASSLNKGGDEQFF.

The rearrangement joins TRBV19 to TRBJ1-5; TRBD1 matches at 7 bases. V lost 5 bases and J lost 6; bases outside the gene matches: 4. Germline V gene data show CDR1 as LNHDA and CDR2 as SQIVND (reference sequence). The CDR3 is made up of 13 amino acids. In DNA form, the CDR3 reads TGTGCCAGTAGTGGTGACAGGGTTCAGCCCCAGCATTTT. It specifies CASSGDRVQPQHF.

CDR3 nucleotide sequence: TGTGCTAGTGGCCCACAGGGCGCTGAAGCTTTCTTT. Amino acid sequence: CASGPQGAEAFF. V is TRBV12-5 and J is TRBJ1-1; D possibly corresponds to TRBD1 (6 bases). Germline lookup yields CDR1 LGHNT and CDR2 FRNRAP. V lost 6 bases to trimming and J lost 6 bases, with 11 bases between them. This CDR3 comprises 12 residues.

This chain connects TRBV27 to TRBJ2-1, with a tentative D call TRBD2 (5 bases). Germline V gene sequence: CDR1 MNHEY, CDR2 SMNVEV (reference sequence). The V gene lost 5 bases and the J gene lost 2 bases, with 10 bases spanning the gap. The CDR3 runs to 14 residues. CDR3 DNA: TGTGCCAGCAGTCCTACTAGGGCCTACAATGAGCAGTTCTTC. As protein: CASSPTRAYNEQFF.

The chain is built from TRBV5-1 and TRBJ1-2; D gene uncertain. V was clipped by 0 bases and J by 6 bases, with 9 bases between them. The CDR3 extends over 13 amino acids. Germline V gene lookup returns CDR1 SGHRS and CDR2 YFSETQ. CDR3 region: CASSLVETDGYTF. The DNA of the CDR3 is TGCGCCAGCAGCTTGGTGGAAACTGATGGCTACACCTTC.

The gene calls are TRBV11-1 and TRBJ1-4; 8 bases agree with TRBD1. CDR1 and CDR2 (germline): SGHAT, FQDESV (reference sequence). V was clipped by 3 bases and J by 4 bases; unmatched bases: 1. CDR3 length: 14 amino acids. The CDR3 coding sequence is TGTGCCAGCAGCTTGGACAGGGATAATGAAAAACTGTTTTTT. As protein: CASSLDRDNEKLFF.

This chain links TRBV9 with TRBJ2-7; 7 bases are shared with TRBD2. There are 14 residues in the CDR3. Trimming cost V 0 bases and J 7 bases; bases outside gene matches: 7. Germline lookup yields CDR1 SGDLS and CDR2 YYNGEE. The CDR3 region has the DNA TGTGCCAGCAGCGTAGGGGGGGACTACCGGGAGCAGTACTTC. Protein sequence: CASSVGGDYREQYF.

Details on this clone: Compared with germline, one end of the junction differs, possibly owing to a read error. The genes are TRBV7-3 and TRBJ2-1, with a tentative D call TRBD1 (6 bases). Per the germline V gene, CDR1 is SGHTA and CDR2 is FQGTGA. This CDR3 comprises 15 residues. The CDR3 spells CASSLTGTGGGEQFF. CDR3 DNA: TGTGCCAGCAGTTTAACAGGGACCGGAGGCGGTGAGCAGTTCTTC.

The genes are TRBV2 and TRBJ2-7; TRBD2 is a possible D gene (5 bases). In germline, CDR1 is SNHLY, CDR2 FYNNEI. V was shortened by 7 bases and J by 4 bases, with 14 bases between the two germline ends. CDR3 length: 13 amino acids. The CDR3 DNA follows: TGTGCCAGCACCCGGGATACTTTGTACGAGCAGTACTTC. Its protein product is CASTRDTLYEQYF. Full variable domain (remainder filled in from reference TRBV2 and TRBJ2-7): EPEVTQTPSHQVTQMGQEVILRCVPISNHLYFYWYRQILGQKVEFLVSFYNNEISEKSEIFDDQFSVERPDGSNFTLKIRSTKLEDSAMYFCASTRDTLYEQYFGPGTRLTVT.

Concerning this clone itself: This sample includes further DNA sequences coding for the same CDR3. The chain combines TRBV18 with TRBJ2-1, with D tentatively TRBD1 or TRBD2 (5 bases each). Germline V gene sequence: CDR1 KGHSH, CDR2 LQKENI. The CDR3 loop spans 15 amino acids. The ends were cut back, 6 bases at V and 4 bases at J, with 16 bases in the middle. CDR3 protein: CASSPTRGPYNEQFF. DNA of the CDR3: TGTGCCAGCTCGCCAACGAGGGGACCGTACAATGAGCAGTTCTTC.

The V call is TRBV7-2, the J call TRBJ2-5; the D is unclear. CDR1 and CDR2 from the germline V gene are SGHTA and FQGNSA. The CDR3 has 15 residues. The V and J ends lost 0 bases and 1 base respectively, with 9 bases between them. The CDR3 DNA reads as TGTGCCAGCAGCTTAGCAAGGGCAGTCCAAGAGACCCAGTACTTC. Translating it yields CASSLARAVQETQYF. Combining the CDR3 with reference TRBV7-2 and TRBJ2-5 gives the whole variable domain GAGVSQSPSNKVTEKGKDVELRCDPISGHTALYWYRQSLGQGLEFLIYFQGNSAPDKSGLPSDRFSAERTGGSVSTLTIQRTQQEDSAVYLCASSLARAVQETQYFGPGTRLLVL.